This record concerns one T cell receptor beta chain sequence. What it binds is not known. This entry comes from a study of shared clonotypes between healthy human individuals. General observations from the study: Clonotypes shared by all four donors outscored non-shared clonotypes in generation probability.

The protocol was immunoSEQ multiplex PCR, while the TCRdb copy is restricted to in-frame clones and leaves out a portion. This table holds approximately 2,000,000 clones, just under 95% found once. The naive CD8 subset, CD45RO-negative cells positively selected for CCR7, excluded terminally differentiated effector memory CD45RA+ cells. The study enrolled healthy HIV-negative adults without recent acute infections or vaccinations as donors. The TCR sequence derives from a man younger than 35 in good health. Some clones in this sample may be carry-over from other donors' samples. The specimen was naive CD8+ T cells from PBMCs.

DNA for the CDR3: TGTGCCAGCAGGCTAGTCGGTAGCGGGGACTATTACAATGAGCAGTTCTTC. Its translation: CASRLVGSGDYYNEQFF. This rearrangement joins TRBV27 to TRBJ2-1; TRBD2 aligns across 8 bases. The germline V gene has CDR1 MNHEY and CDR2 SMNVEV (reference sequence). This CDR3 spans 17 amino acids. The V segment lost 6 bases and the J segment 4 bases; nucleotides outside the gene matches: 14.